The TCR beta chain under discussion was sequenced for a study of T cell responses to AZD1222 COVID-19 vaccine. This clone was counted once. What it binds is not known. V lost 0 bases, J lost 8 bases, and 10 bases lay in between. Germline loops: CDR1 LNHNV, CDR2 YYDKDF (reference sequence). The CDR3 has 13 amino acids. Whole-study results and caveats: Increases in Spike-specific TCR breadth and depth were seen after two AZD1222 doses. Seropositive status at baseline applied to only six AZD1222 recipients.

Data came from immunoSEQ multiplex PCR; TCRdb stores just in-frame clones and leaves some out. Found here are fewer than 50,000 clones, about 90% of them singletons; the top ten hold 30% to 45%. V is TRBV15 and J is TRBJ1-2, with D possibly TRBD1 on 5 matching bases. The specimen comprised peripheral blood, sampled 28 days after the second AZD1222 dose. This receptor was identified in an adult who received the AZD1222 COVID-19 vaccine. The CDR3 DNA reads TGTGCCACCAGCAGAGACCGACAGCGAGGCTACACCTTC. This gives the protein CATSRDRQRGYTF.